These T cell receptor beta chains were read from a single sample in a study of PD-1 blockade in classical Hodgkin lymphoma. Some clones are missing from TCRdb's copy, which holds only in-frame ones; the method was immunoSEQ multiplex PCR. Of thousands of clones listed, more than 70% were seen once; the top ten hold approximately 7%. The input for sequencing was CD4+ T cells from blood, taken at baseline. The receptors come from a human donor with classical Hodgkin lymphoma. Each CDR3 is given with its conserved first and last residue. Some rows mark clone size as missing; the rest say once, few, many or name a class of expanded clone.

j_call cdr3_length v_call clone_size cdr3_aa
TRBJ2-1 18 TRBV7-9 few CASSLVSFATSGDNEQFF
TRBJ1-5 14 TRBV4-3 - CASSRTPRGQPQHF
TRBJ2-1 14 TRBV5-1 - CASSPNYSGNEQFF
TRBJ2-7 14 TRBV6-1 - CASSEYLLQGRQYF
TRBJ1-5 15 TRBV6-5 - CASRSGSGVGQPQHF
TRBJ1-5 14 TRBV28 - CASSLLGNNQPQHF
TRBJ2-2 13 TRBV7-3 - CASSLPPAGELFF
TRBJ2-2 16 TRBV4-2 - CASSQGGQLAAGELFF
TRBJ1-1 15 TRBV4-1 few CASSLFGVGNTEAFF
TRBJ2-4 15 TRBV18 - CASSPSSGGGNIQYF
TRBJ2-2 14 TRBV28 - CASIRAGNTGELFF
TRBJ1-1 15 TRBV19 - CASQPPGPRRTEAFF
TRBJ2-4 17 TRBV28 - CASSLGGGRLAKNIQYF
TRBJ1-4 15 TRBV27 - CASSLSGRQLGSLFF
TRBJ2-1 15 TRBV5-1 - CASSLVQGEYNEQFF
TRBJ1-2 11 TRBV7-2 - CASSLYYGYTF
TRBJ2-7 13 TRBV2 - CASGDRVPYEQYF
TRBJ2-5 15 TRBV19 - CASSLFGLGGETQYF
TRBJ2-7 16 TRBV6-5 - CASSYSMGQGLNEQYF
TRBJ1-2 14 TRBV10-3 - CAISEGAGNYGYTF
TRBJ1-3 17 TRBV6-4 - CASSVTSSGATGNTIYF
TRBJ1-1 14 TRBV7-2 - CASSQNRILTEAFF
TRBJ2-3 15 TRBV19 once CASSPTRLRTDTQYF
TRBJ1-1 14 TRBV4-3 - CASSIAYANTEAFF
TRBJ2-3 10 TRBV20-1 - CSAITDTQYF
TRBJ2-7 15 TRBV5-6 - CASILRTGQGYEQYF
TRBJ1-2 16 TRBV28 - CASSSPRTGTDYGYTF
TRBJ2-1 17 TRBV2 - CASSPGGLAGGYNEQFF
TRBJ2-1 15 TRBV7-2 once CASRTPGPNYNEQFF
TRBJ2-2 15 TRBV4-1 - CASSQEVGNTGELFF
TRBJ1-5 16 TRBV7-8 - CASSLEGRGLHQPQHF
TRBJ2-2 13 TRBV10-3 - CAISEVGTGELFF
TRBJ1-4 14 TRBV7-9 - CASSLDTANEKLFF
TRBJ1-1 13 TRBV28 - CASRSTANTEAFF
TRBJ2-4 15 TRBV6-5 few CASSYSTGTGHIQYF
TRBJ1-2 13 TRBV4-3 - CASSHGQGGTSTF
TRBJ2-7 14 TRBV11-3 - CASSPGLAGGEQYF
TRBJ1-4 19 TRBV4-3 - CASSQDPPRQGGTNEKLFF
TRBJ2-6 17 TRBV18 - CASSPSPGQGRANVLTF
TRBJ2-2 16 TRBV18 - CASSPPQGLGTGELFF
TRBJ2-7 14 TRBV27 - CASSLKTGSYEQYF
TRBJ2-5 14 TRBV4-2 once CASSQGAGGETQYF
TRBJ1-1 14 TRBV2 - CASSEARVVTEAFF
TRBJ2-5 9 TRBV30 - CAYGTQQYF
TRBJ1-2 14 TRBV11-2 - CASSFTPAGVGYTF
TRBJ1-5 11 TRBV20-1 few CSASSGTPQHF
TRBJ2-1 15 TRBV6-6 - CASSFGVGLANEQFF
TRBJ1-5 13 TRBV2 few CASSDNRLMAEHF
TRBJ2-7 17 TRBV21-1 - CASSTPSLRESSYEQYF
TRBJ1-1 14 TRBV28 - CASSLVRLRTEAFF
TRBJ2-3 15 TRBV5-1 - CASRTSDTSTDTQYF